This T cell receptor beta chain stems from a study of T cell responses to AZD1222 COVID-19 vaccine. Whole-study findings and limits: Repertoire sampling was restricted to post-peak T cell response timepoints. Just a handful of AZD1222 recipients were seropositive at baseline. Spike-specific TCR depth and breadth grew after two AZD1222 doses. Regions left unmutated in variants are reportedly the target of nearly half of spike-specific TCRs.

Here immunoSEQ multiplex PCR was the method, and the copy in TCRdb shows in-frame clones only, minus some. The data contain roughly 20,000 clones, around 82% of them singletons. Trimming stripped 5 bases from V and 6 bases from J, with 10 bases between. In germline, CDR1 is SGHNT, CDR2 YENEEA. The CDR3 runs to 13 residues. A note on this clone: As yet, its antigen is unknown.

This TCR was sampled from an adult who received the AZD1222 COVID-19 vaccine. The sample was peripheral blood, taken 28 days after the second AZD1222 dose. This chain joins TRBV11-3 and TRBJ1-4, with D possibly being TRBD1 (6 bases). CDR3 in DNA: TGTGCCAGCAGCCAGGGGATTCATGAAAAACTGTTTTTT. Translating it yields CASSQGIHEKLFF.